The T cell receptor beta chain described here comes from a study of cytomegalovirus exposure and HLA in healthy donors. All the people who gave samples were healthy bone marrow donors. 13 Jbeta primers and 60 Vbeta primers were used for the PCR. Measured with immunoSEQ multiplex PCR; TCRdb has only the in-frame clones, and not every one. The table has 100,000 or so clones, around 76% seen once. Losses at the gene ends were 4 bases for V and 6 bases for J; bases not matched to a gene: 11. CDR3 length: 15 residues. The germline CDR1 and CDR2 sequences are SGHDT and YYEEEE. Sequenced material: PBMCs. V gene TRBV5-6 combines with J gene TRBJ2-7, with 9 bases matching TRBD1. The sequence was collected from a woman between 50 and 59 years old in good health and CMV-seropositive. CDR3 bases: TGTGCCAGCAGCCCGGTGGACAGGGGAGAGGTCGAGCAGTACTTC. It yields the protein CASSPVDRGEVEQYF. Full variable domain (remainder filled in from reference TRBV5-6 and TRBJ2-7): DAGVTQSPTHLIKTRGQQVTLRCSPKSGHDTVSWYQQALGQGPQFIFQYYEEEERQRGNFPDRFSGHQFPNYSSELNVNALLLGDSALYLCASSPVDRGEVEQYFGPGTRLTVT.